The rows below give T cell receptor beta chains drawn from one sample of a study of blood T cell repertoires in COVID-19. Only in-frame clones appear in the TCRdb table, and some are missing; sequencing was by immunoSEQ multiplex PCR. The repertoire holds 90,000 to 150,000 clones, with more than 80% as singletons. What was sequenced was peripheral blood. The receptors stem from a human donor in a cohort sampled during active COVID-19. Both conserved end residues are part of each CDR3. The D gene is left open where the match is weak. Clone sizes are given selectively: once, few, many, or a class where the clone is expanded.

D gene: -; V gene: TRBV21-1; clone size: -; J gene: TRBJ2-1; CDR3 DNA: TGTGCCAGCAGTATCCAAGTACACCATTCCGACAATGAGCAGTTCTTC; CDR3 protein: CASSIQVHHSDNEQFF
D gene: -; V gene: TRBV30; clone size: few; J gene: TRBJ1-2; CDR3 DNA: TGTGCCTGGAGGGAGGTCCATTATGGCTACACCTTC; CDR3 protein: CAWREVHYGYTF
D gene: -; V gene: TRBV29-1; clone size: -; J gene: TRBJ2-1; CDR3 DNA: TGCAGCGTTAGGGGAGGTGCAGCGTACAATGAGCAGTTCTTC; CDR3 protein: CSVRGGAAYNEQFF
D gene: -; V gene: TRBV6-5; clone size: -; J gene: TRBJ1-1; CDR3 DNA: TGTGCCAGCAGTTACTCGAAAGTCGGCACTGAAGCTTTCTTT; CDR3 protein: CASSYSKVGTEAFF
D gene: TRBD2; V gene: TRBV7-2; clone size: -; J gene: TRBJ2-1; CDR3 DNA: TGTGCCAGCAGCCCCGGGACTAGCGGGATCGAGCAGTTCTTC; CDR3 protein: CASSPGTSGIEQFF
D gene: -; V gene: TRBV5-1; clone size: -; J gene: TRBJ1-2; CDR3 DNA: TGCGCCAGCAGCTTGGGGGACATTAACTATGGCTACACCTTC; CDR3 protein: CASSLGDINYGYTF
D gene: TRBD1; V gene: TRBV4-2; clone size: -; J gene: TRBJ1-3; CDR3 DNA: TGTGCCAGCAGCCAAGATGGGACAGTGAGCTCTGGAAACACCATATATTTT; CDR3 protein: CASSQDGTVSSGNTIYF
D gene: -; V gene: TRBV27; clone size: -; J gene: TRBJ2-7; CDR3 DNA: TGTGCCAGCAGAAGGGGGGGCGGGGGCCCAACCTACGAGCAGTACTTC; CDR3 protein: CASRRGGGGPTYEQYF
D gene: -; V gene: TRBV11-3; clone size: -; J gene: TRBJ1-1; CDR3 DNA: TGTGCCAGCAGCTTGGCAGGGCTCGCAAAGGCTTTCTTT; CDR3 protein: CASSLAGLAKAFF
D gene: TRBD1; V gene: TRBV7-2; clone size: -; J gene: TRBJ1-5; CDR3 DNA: TGTGCCAGCAGCTTGGGGACAGGGGCACAAAATCAGCCCCAGCATTTT; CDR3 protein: CASSLGTGAQNQPQHF
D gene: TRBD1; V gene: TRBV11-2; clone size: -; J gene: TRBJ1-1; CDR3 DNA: TGTGCCAGCAGCTTAACCGGACAGGGAGGCACTGAAGCTTTCTTT; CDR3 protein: CASSLTGQGGTEAFF
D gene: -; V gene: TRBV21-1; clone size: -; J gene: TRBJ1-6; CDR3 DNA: TGTGCCAGCAGCAAAGTCATTAGAGGATCACCCCTCCACTTT; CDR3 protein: CASSKVIRGSPLHF
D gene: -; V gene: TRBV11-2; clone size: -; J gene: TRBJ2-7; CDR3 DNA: TGTGCCAGCAGCTTCCAGCTTCAGGGCGAGCAGTACTTC; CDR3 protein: CASSFQLQGEQYF
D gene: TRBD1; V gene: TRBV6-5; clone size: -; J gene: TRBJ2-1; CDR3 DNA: TGTGCCAGCAGCGACAGGGGGCGTCATGAGCAGTTCTTC; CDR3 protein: CASSDRGRHEQFF
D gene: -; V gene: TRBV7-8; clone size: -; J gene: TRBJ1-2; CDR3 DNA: TGTGCCAGCAGCTTATCAGGGCGTCGGTATGGCTACACCTTC; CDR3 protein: CASSLSGRRYGYTF
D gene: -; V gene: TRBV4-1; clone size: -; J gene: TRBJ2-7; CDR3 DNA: TGCGCCAGCAGCCAAGCCAGGGCTTTTGGCGAGCAGTACTTC; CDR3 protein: CASSQARAFGEQYF
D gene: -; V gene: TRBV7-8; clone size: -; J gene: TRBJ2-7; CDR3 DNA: TGTGCCAGCAGCTTAGTTGGCTCAGCCGTGGGCCACGAGCAGTACTTC; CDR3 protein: CASSLVGSAVGHEQYF
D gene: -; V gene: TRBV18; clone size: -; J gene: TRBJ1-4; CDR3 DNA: TGTGCCAGCTCACTTGGACAGCCTGCAACTAATGAAAAACTGTTTTTT; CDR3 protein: CASSLGQPATNEKLFF
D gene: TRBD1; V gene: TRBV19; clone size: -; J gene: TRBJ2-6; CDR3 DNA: TGTGCCAGTAGTATACCCGGGACAGCTGGGGCCAACGTCCTGACTTTC; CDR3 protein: CASSIPGTAGANVLTF
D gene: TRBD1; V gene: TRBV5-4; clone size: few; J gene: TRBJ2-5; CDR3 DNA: TGTGCCAGCAGCTTGGCAGGGGGTCTTTCCCAAGAGACCCAGTACTTC; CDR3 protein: CASSLAGGLSQETQYF
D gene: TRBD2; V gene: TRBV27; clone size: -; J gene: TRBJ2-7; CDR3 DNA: TGTGCCAGCCGGGACCCGGGGGGCGAGCAGTACTTC; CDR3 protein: CASRDPGGEQYF
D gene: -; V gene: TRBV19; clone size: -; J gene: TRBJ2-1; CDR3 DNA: TGTGCCAGTAGTATCCAAGCGGGCTACAATGAGCAGTTCTTC; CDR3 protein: CASSIQAGYNEQFF
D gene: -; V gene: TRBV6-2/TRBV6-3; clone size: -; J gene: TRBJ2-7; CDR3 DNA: TGTGCCAGCAGTTGGACAGCGAATTCCTACGAGCAGTACTTC; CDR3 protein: CASSWTANSYEQYF
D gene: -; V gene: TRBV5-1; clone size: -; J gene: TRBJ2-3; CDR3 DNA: TGCGCCAGCAGCCCCAGCGGACTCCTCACAGATACGCAGTATTTT; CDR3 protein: CASSPSGLLTDTQYF
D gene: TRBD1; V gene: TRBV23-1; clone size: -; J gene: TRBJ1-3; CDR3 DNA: TGCGCCAGCAGTCAACAGGGGGCTACTGGAAACACCATATATTTT; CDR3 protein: CASSQQGATGNTIYF
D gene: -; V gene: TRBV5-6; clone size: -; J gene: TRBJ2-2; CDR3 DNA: TGTGCCAGCAGCTTTCGGTTTCACACCGGGGAGCTGTTTTTT; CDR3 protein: CASSFRFHTGELFF
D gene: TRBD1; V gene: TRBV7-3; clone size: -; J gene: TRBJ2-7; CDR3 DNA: TGTGCCAGCAGCTTACAGGGACAGGGGGCCTACGAGCAGTACTTC; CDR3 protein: CASSLQGQGAYEQYF
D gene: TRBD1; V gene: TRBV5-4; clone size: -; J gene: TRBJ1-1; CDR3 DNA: TGTGCCAGCAGCTATCTAACAGGGGGACACACTGAAGCTTTCTTT; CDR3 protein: CASSYLTGGHTEAFF
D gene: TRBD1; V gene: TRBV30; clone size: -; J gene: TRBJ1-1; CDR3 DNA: TGTGCCTGGAGTTCACCCGGGAACAGGGGAACCACTGAAGCTTTCTTT; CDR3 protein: CAWSSPGNRGTTEAFF